This T cell receptor beta chain was documented in a study of blood T cell repertoires in COVID-19. Study overall: Samples representing acute and convalescent COVID-19 were sourced from the United States, Italy and Spain. The cDNA or gDNA used as material had been derived from T cells, B-cell-depleted T cells, or PBMCs.

Per the study methods: Amplification from reference gene primers served as the basis for estimated nucleated cell counts. Assay: immunoSEQ multiplex PCR; the TCRdb copy retains only in-frame clones and omits some. V, J and clone size are those of that table, while D and trimming were read from the DNA. The sample consists of 130,000 or so clones, 85% of them appearing once. With 2 bases removed from V and 4 bases from J, the gap between germline ends came to 5 bases. This CDR3 contains 12 residues. Germline V gives CDR1 PRHDT, CDR2 FYEKMQ (reference sequence). This receptor was identified in a man between 60 and 75 years old with acute or convalescent COVID-19. This chain links TRBV13 with TRBJ1-1; D is unresolved. Material: peripheral blood. This chain's CDR3 is CASSLYSTEAFF. For the CDR3, the DNA is TGTGCCAGCAGCTTATACAGCACTGAAGCTTTCTTT.